Included here is one T cell receptor (beta chain) sequence, with context. Its cognate antigen is unknown. The sample is drawn from a study of human T cells and chemical hapten exposure. Looking at the study overall: The upper back received 0.01% DPC by patch testing, with results read at 6 days. Study results and limitations: Donors' alopecia may make their immune response differ from healthy people's.

The library attached unique molecular identifiers to individual cDNA molecules. TCRdb redid the calling of the RACE reads with MiXCR, one entry per CDR3 protein. The sample yields 150,000 to 200,000 distinct CDR3 sequences, approximately 24% seen once. Time point reported: patch test 3, about 24 weeks after DPC sensitization. Documented treatment: therapeutic diphenylcyclopropenone sensitization with weekly scalp DPC. CDR3 size: 13 residues. V shed 4 bases and J shed 0 bases, with 6 bases lying between them. In germline, CDR1 is ENHRY, CDR2 SYGVKD. Specimen: whole blood, collected in connection with sensitization to the hapten diphenylcyclopropenone (DPC). The receptor was isolated from a woman aged 40 to 55 with alopecia areata. Some clones in this sample may be carry-over from other donors' samples. The gene calls are TRBV10-3 and TRBJ2-5; possible D gene TRBD2, 6 bases. CDR3 DNA sequence: TGTGCCATCAGTGGGGACTACCAAGAGACCCAGTACTTC. Its translation is CAISGDYQETQYF.